Listed below are T cell receptor beta chains from one sample, sequenced in a study of beta chain features in type 1 diabetes. The method was immunoSEQ multiplex PCR; TCRdb's version includes in-frame clones alone and lacks a portion of them. Here the sample spans over 600,000 clones, over 10% being singletons. The sample taken for sequencing was naive CD4+ T cells from blood. The receptors originated from a man under 40 with type 1 diabetes. Each CDR3 is given with its conserved first and last residue. Fields, in order: V gene, J gene, CDR3 protein.

v_call: TRBV15
j_call: TRBJ1-1
cdr3_aa: CATSRGGISNTEAFF

v_call: TRBV7-2
j_call: TRBJ2-1
cdr3_aa: CASSLDERSSYNEQFF

v_call: TRBV6-5
j_call: TRBJ2-3
cdr3_aa: CASSKNGDAETQYF

v_call: TRBV7-2
j_call: TRBJ2-5
cdr3_aa: CASSSGQQETQYF

v_call: TRBV6-5
j_call: TRBJ1-6
cdr3_aa: CASTRDRGNSPLHF

v_call: TRBV6-1
j_call: TRBJ2-3
cdr3_aa: CASSAGQGARDTQYF

v_call: TRBV4-2
j_call: TRBJ2-3
cdr3_aa: CASSQGGGGAKLSDTQYF

v_call: TRBV6-5
j_call: TRBJ1-5
cdr3_aa: CASSRTGDQPQHF

v_call: TRBV7-9
j_call: TRBJ2-2
cdr3_aa: CASSQGQNTGELFF

v_call: TRBV7-9
j_call: TRBJ2-5
cdr3_aa: CASSLEVETQYF

v_call: TRBV7-9
j_call: TRBJ1-1
cdr3_aa: CASSLQGDTEAFF

v_call: TRBV28
j_call: TRBJ1-2
cdr3_aa: CASSGPGASLYGYTF

v_call: TRBV5-6
j_call: TRBJ1-2
cdr3_aa: CASSLPGTTRSGYTF

v_call: TRBV18
j_call: TRBJ1-1
cdr3_aa: CASSLTGNTEAFF

v_call: TRBV7-8
j_call: TRBJ2-3
cdr3_aa: CASSPRLAESDTQYF

v_call: TRBV9
j_call: TRBJ2-7
cdr3_aa: CASSVGTSGGSYEQYF

v_call: TRBV7-2
j_call: TRBJ1-5
cdr3_aa: CASSSDRGQPQHF

v_call: TRBV30
j_call: TRBJ1-3
cdr3_aa: CAWSVNSGNTIYF

v_call: TRBV18
j_call: TRBJ1-2
cdr3_aa: CASSPIAGDGYTF

v_call: TRBV30
j_call: TRBJ2-5
cdr3_aa: CAWGFSRGETQYF

v_call: TRBV29-1
j_call: TRBJ2-1
cdr3_aa: CSVGQGYANEQFF

v_call: TRBV9
j_call: TRBJ1-2
cdr3_aa: CASSPRTGGGGGYTF

v_call: TRBV9
j_call: TRBJ2-2
cdr3_aa: CASSEGVANRNTGELFF

v_call: TRBV18
j_call: TRBJ2-7
cdr3_aa: CASSGDISSGGEQYF

v_call: TRBV5-1
j_call: TRBJ1-2
cdr3_aa: CASSLGRDGYTF

v_call: TRBV14
j_call: TRBJ1-1
cdr3_aa: CASSRTLENTEAFF

v_call: TRBV4-2
j_call: TRBJ2-1
cdr3_aa: CASSQQAVAGGLNEQFF

v_call: TRBV25-1
j_call: TRBJ2-2
cdr3_aa: CASSETSGGVTGELFF

v_call: TRBV9
j_call: TRBJ1-3
cdr3_aa: CASSAGGQGVNSGNTIYF

v_call: TRBV30
j_call: TRBJ2-3
cdr3_aa: CAWSYRTSNRDTQYF

v_call: TRBV7-2
j_call: TRBJ2-5
cdr3_aa: CASSSLVAGQTQYF

v_call: TRBV2
j_call: TRBJ2-3
cdr3_aa: CASSGQRGSTDTQYF

v_call: TRBV6-5
j_call: TRBJ2-4
cdr3_aa: CASSYSRQSRDIQYF

v_call: TRBV5-1
j_call: TRBJ2-2
cdr3_aa: CASSSLGGELFF

v_call: TRBV7-2
j_call: TRBJ2-3
cdr3_aa: CASSPGLAGVPSSTDTQYF

v_call: TRBV7-9
j_call: TRBJ1-4
cdr3_aa: CASTPRSGEKLFF

v_call: TRBV19
j_call: TRBJ2-7
cdr3_aa: CASSFRTGTGLSYEQYF